The T cell receptor (beta chain) described here comes from a study of blood T cells in healthy people across ages. A second about 7 to 12 cycle PCR used barcoded and J-beta primers. Each CDR3 protein is one row after TCRdb ran MiXCR on the 5' RACE reads. The sample holds about 580,000 distinct CDR3 sequences, about 45% seen once. The CDR3 covers 17 residues. Germline assignment: CDR1 LGHNA and CDR2 YNFKEQ. The ends lost 1 base at V and 2 bases at J; junction bases unmatched: 8. The specimen sequenced was blood. The receptor was isolated from an elderly man in good health. V is TRBV4-2 and J is TRBJ2-1, with TRBD2 matching over 7 bases. CDR3 coding DNA: TGTGCCAGCAGCCAAGGTTCAGCGGGACCCCCCTACAATGAGCAGTTCTTC. Protein: CASSQGSAGPPYNEQFF.